The text below deals with one T cell receptor (beta chain). As yet, its antigen is unknown. TCRdb's table, derived via immunoSEQ multiplex PCR, lists solely in-frame clones and lacks some. This table holds fewer than 120,000 clones, roughly nine tenths found once. Germline V gives CDR1 MNHEY, CDR2 SVGAGI. This CDR3 region has 13 residues. Trimming removed 2 bases from V and 8 bases from J, with 12 bases in between. The data originate from a study of T cell responses to AZD1222 COVID-19 vaccine. Overall study results and limits: Vaccination with two AZD1222 doses was followed by a rise in Spike-specific TCR breadth and depth. Seropositive status at baseline applied to only 5 or 6 AZD1222 recipients.

The clonotype was recovered from an adult in good health. Sequenced here: peripheral blood, sampled on day 0 of AZD1222 vaccination. The V gene is TRBV6-5, the J gene TRBJ1-2; D gene unclear. As DNA, the CDR3 is TGTGCCAGCAGTTACCAAGGGTTTGGGGGCTACACCTTC. Translated: CASSYQGFGGYTF.